The T cell receptor (beta chain) under discussion was sequenced for a study of Tregs in tolerant kidney transplant recipients. In regard to this clone: Its antigen is as yet unknown.

Study conclusions and caveats: Donor-specific Treg expansion exceeded global Treg expansion in tolerant patients, suggesting antigen drive. No direct test of biological reproducibility was done here. Nucleotide sequences could not be compared across some patients' samples due to primer changes.

The nonmyeloablative bone marrow transplants came from related graft donors, with transient mixed chimerism. CD4+CD25+CD127- Tregs, CD4+CD25- non-Tregs, CD4 and CD8 cells were sorted. Sequencing used immunoSEQ multiplex PCR; TCRdb keeps in-frame clones, though not all of them. Found here are around 86,000 clones, roughly 91% of them singletons; the top ten hold 1.5% to 2%. The V end lost 0 bases, the J end lost 4 bases, and 12 bases lay between the germline ends. The CDR3 spans 15 residues. Germline CDR1 and CDR2: LGHNA and YSLEER. The receptor was derived from a human patient who received a combined kidney and bone marrow transplant. A subset of T cells may come from the graft donor. This chain connects TRBV4-3 to TRBJ2-5; no definite D call. The sequences come from CD4+ T cells from blood (PBMCs), collected 24 months after the transplant. The CDR3 DNA reads TGCGCCAGCAGCCAAGATGGCAGTTCTGGAGAGACCCAGTACTTC. Translating it yields CASSQDGSSGETQYF.